Below are 9 T cell receptor beta chains sequenced from a single sample in a study of blood T cell repertoires in COVID-19. Libraries were prepared by immunoSEQ multiplex PCR; TCRdb keeps only in-frame clonotypes and omits some of them. The sample lists some 140,000 clones, 77% occurring once. Sequenced: peripheral blood. These receptors all come from a man at least 80 years old with acute or convalescent COVID-19.

The J gene is TRBJ1-2, the V gene TRBV5-1, with a possible D match to TRBD1 (6 bases). With 0 bases removed from V and 6 bases from J, the gap between germline ends came to 9 bases. Germline loops: CDR1 SGHRS, CDR2 YFSETQ. The CDR3 extends over 13 amino acids. CDR3 DNA sequence: TGCGCCAGCAGCTTGGGGACAGTTGATGGCTACACCTTC. This encodes CASSLGTVDGYTF.

V and J are TRBV7-3 and TRBJ2-1; D is perhaps TRBD2 (6 bases). The V end lost 5 bases, the J end lost 9 bases, and 14 bases lay between the germline ends. The CDR3 covers 13 residues. Germline V gives CDR1 SGHTA, CDR2 FQGTGA. In DNA form, the CDR3 reads TGTGCCAGCAGCCCGGTGGGACTGGCTGAGCAGTTCTTC. Translation gives CASSPVGLAEQFF.

The chain couples TRBV5-4 to TRBJ1-1; 9 positions match TRBD1. This CDR3 contains 16 residues. Germline trimming cut 3 bases from V and 1 base from J; bases unmatched to any gene: 7. The V gene's germline CDR1 is SGHNT and CDR2 YYREEE (reference sequence). This CDR3 is CASSSWTGVGNTEAFF. DNA of the CDR3: TGTGCCAGCAGCTCGTGGACAGGGGTTGGGAACACTGAAGCTTTCTTT.

The V and J genes are TRBV4-2 and TRBJ2-3, with 7 bases that match TRBD2. V lost 1 base to trimming and J lost 2 bases; unmatched junction nucleotides: 6. Germline V gene sequence: CDR1 LGHNA, CDR2 YNFKEQ. The CDR3 runs to 16 residues. The chain's CDR3 is CASSQAAGRATDTQYF. CDR3 bases: TGTGCCAGCAGCCAAGCAGCGGGGAGAGCCACAGATACGCAGTATTTT.

This chain uses TRBV7-8 with TRBJ2-5, with D tentatively TRBD2 (5 bases). Trimming left V 2 bases short and J 2 bases short, with 12 bases between. Germline CDR1 is SGHVS and CDR2 is FQNEAQ. The CDR3 sequence is 15 residues long. The CDR3, as DNA: TGTGCCAGCAGCTTAAGGAGCCCGGGGCAAGAGACCCAGTACTTC. It encodes CASSLRSPGQETQYF.

This clone was observed a handful of times. The chain employs TRBV10-1 and TRBJ2-1, with a tentative D call TRBD2 (5 bases). CDR3 size: 22 residues. Per the germline V gene, CDR1 is WNHNN and CDR2 is SYGVQD (reference sequence). V lost 2 bases and J 4 bases, leaving 33 bases between the germline ends. In nucleotides, the CDR3 is TGCGCCAGCAGTGAGGGTACCCGGGGAAAGAAATCGAGTTTAGCCCCATACAATGAGCAGTTCTTC. Its protein is CASSEGTRGKKSSLAPYNEQFF.

This chain joins TRBV28 and TRBJ1-4; the match to TRBD1 covers 7 bases. With 6 bases clipped from V and 8 bases from J, the junction kept 12 bases outside the gene matches. This CDR3 has 15 amino acids. Germline values: CDR1 MDHEN, CDR2 SYDVKM. The CDR3 loop is CASSETTGDGEKLFF. The CDR3, as DNA: TGTGCCAGCAGCGAGACCACAGGGGATGGGGAAAAACTGTTTTTT. Looking up the rest from reference TRBV28 and TRBJ1-4 gives the full variable domain: DVKVTQSSRYLVKRTGEKVFLECVQDMDHENMFWYRQDPGLGLRLIYFSYDVKMKEKGDIPEGYSVSREKKERFSLILESASTNQTSMYLCASSETTGDGEKLFFGSGTQLSVL.

J is TRBJ1-5 and V is TRBV3-1 (or the pseudogene TRBV3-2), with D possibly matching TRBD1 (6 bases). This CDR3 comprises 16 residues. Germline V CDR1 and CDR2: LGHDT, YNNKEL (reference sequence). V was clipped by 2 bases and J by 0 bases, with 11 bases between them. The CDR3 DNA is TGTGCCAGCAGCCAACAGGGGTACGGTAGCAATCAGCCCCAGCATTTT. This encodes CASSQQGYGSNQPQHF.

DNA for the CDR3: TGCGCCAGCAGCCGACGGACAGGGGCTTCTATTGGCTACACCTTC. This translates into CASSRRTGASIGYTF. This sequence joins TRBV5-1 and TRBJ1-2, with 9 bases identical to TRBD1. The junction had 11 bases not matched to a gene; V was cut back by 4 bases and J by 7 bases. CDR3 length: 15 amino acids. Germline V gives CDR1 SGHRS, CDR2 YFSETQ.